This T cell receptor beta chain was sequenced during a study of blood T cell repertoires in COVID-19. Study details: Donors in the United States, Italy and Spain gave samples during acute or convalescent COVID-19. T cells, B-cell-depleted T cells, or PBMCs provided the cDNA or gDNA that served as material.

In the original processing: It was from reference gene primer amplification that nucleated cell counts were estimated. Sequenced by immunoSEQ multiplex PCR; TCRdb stores in-frame clones only, minus some. For V, J and clone size, that table is used; D and trimming come from the DNA. The repertoire has approximately 300,000 clones, about nine tenths of them found once; the top ten carry 1%. The length of the CDR3 is 15 residues. CDR1 and CDR2 (germline): SNHLY, FYNNEI. The V end was cut by 7 bases, the J end by 0 bases, with 13 bases between. The TCR sequence derives from a man between 50 and 59 years old with active or convalescent COVID-19. The chain is built from TRBV2 and TRBJ1-3, with D perhaps matching TRBD1 (6 bases). Sequences were obtained from peripheral blood. The CDR3 reads CASTGQTYSGNTIYF. CDR3 coding DNA: TGTGCCAGCACAGGACAGACCTACTCTGGAAACACCATATATTTT. The full variable domain, its missing parts supplied by reference TRBV2 and TRBJ1-3, is EPEVTQTPSHQVTQMGQEVILRCVPISNHLYFYWYRQILGQKVEFLVSFYNNEISEKSEIFDDQFSVERPDGSNFTLKIRSTKLEDSAMYFCASTGQTYSGNTIYFGEGSWLTVV.